The next 20 T cell receptor beta chains were all read from a single sample in a study of T-cell reconstitution after alpha-beta-depleted transplantation in children. Preparation of the TCRbeta library used unique molecular identifiers. TCRdb re-analysed the PCR reads in MiXCR, keeping a single row per CDR3 protein. Of about 110,000 distinct CDR3 sequences listed, about 6% were seen once; the top ten hold 23%. This sample comprised PBMCs, mostly from graft donor cells, obtained 360 days after TCRalphabeta/CD19-depleted stem cell transplant. The receptors derive from a male patient between 2 and 10 years old who had a stem cell transplant for acute lymphoblastic leukemia, so the T cells may come from the graft donor.

In this sample, this clonotype turned up many times. The J gene is TRBJ2-4, the V gene TRBV28, with 8 bases matching TRBD1. The ends lost 5 bases at V and 6 bases at J; junction bases unmatched: 9. The CDR3 totals 15 residues. Germline V gene sequence: CDR1 MDHEN, CDR2 SYDVKM. The DNA for the CDR3 is TGTGCCAGCAGTAATATGCGGGACAGGAGAAACATTCAGTACTTC. This gives the protein CASSNMRDRRNIQYF. The full variable domain, completed using reference TRBV28 and TRBJ2-4, is DVKVTQSSRYLVKRTGEKVFLECVQDMDHENMFWYRQDPGLGLRLIYFSYDVKMKEKGDIPEGYSVSREKKERFSLILESASTNQTSMYLCASSNMRDRRNIQYFGAGTRLSVL.

The table lists this clonotype with many counts. This chain joins TRBV29-1 and TRBJ2-2; 8 bases align to TRBD2. CDR1 SQVTM and CDR2 ANQGSEA come from the germline V gene. The CDR3 consists of 14 residues. Unmatched junction bases numbered 4, after V lost 7 bases and J lost 0 bases. The CDR3 nucleotides read TGCAGCGCCAGCGGGGGAACGAACACCGGGGAGCTGTTTTTT. This gives the protein CSASGGTNTGELFF.

The chain links TRBV7-9 to TRBJ2-5; tentative D call: TRBD2 (7 bases). This CDR3 has 16 amino acids. Germline loops: CDR1 SEHNR, CDR2 FQNEAQ (reference sequence). The V end lost 5 bases, the J end lost 5 bases, and 21 bases lay between the germline ends. This CDR3 is CASSRREGGRRETQYF. In nucleotides, the CDR3 is TGTGCCAGCAGCCGGCGCGAGGGGGGGCGCAGGGAGACCCAGTACTTC.

The V gene is TRBV27, the J gene TRBJ2-3; D perhaps matches TRBD1 (5 bases). CDR3 size: 15 residues. Germline values: CDR1 MNHEY, CDR2 SMNVEV (reference sequence). The V gene lost 4 bases and the J gene lost 3 bases, with 14 bases spanning the gap. The CDR3, as DNA: TGTGCCAGCAGTTCCCTCCAGGGAAGGACAGATACGCAGTATTTT. This codes for CASSSLQGRTDTQYF.

This clonotype appeared a few times. The CDR3 nucleotides read TGTGCCAGCAGGGCTACAGAGACCCAGTACTTC. Translated: CASRATETQYF. The chain employs TRBV28 and TRBJ2-5; D is ambiguous. V was cut by 6 bases and J by 4 bases, with 6 bases left in between. The CDR3 runs 11 residues. From germline, CDR1 is MDHEN and CDR2 SYDVKM.

The chain has TRBV7-6 and TRBJ1-1; the D gene is possibly TRBD1 (6 bases). Germline V gene lookup returns CDR1 SGHVS and CDR2 FNYEAQ. The germline V and J ends were trimmed by 3 bases and 1 base, with 15 bases remaining between them. The CDR3 is 16 amino acids. The CDR3 nucleotides are TGTGCCAGCAGCTTCGGACAGCCACCCCGGAACACTGAAGCTTTCTTT. Encoded protein: CASSFGQPPRNTEAFF.

At least ten counts were recorded for this clonotype. V and J are TRBV20-1 and TRBJ2-7; the D is unclear. CDR1 is DFQATT and CDR2 is SNEGSKA in the germline V gene (reference sequence). The CDR3 sequence is 14 residues long. V was clipped by 0 bases and J by 2 bases, with 11 bases between them. The CDR3 DNA is TGCAGTGCTAGAGATCACCTGGGCACCTACGAGCAGTACTTC. Its protein product is CSARDHLGTYEQYF.

This clonotype was detected ten times or more. J is TRBJ2-1 and V is TRBV10-3; 9 nucleotides line up with TRBD1. The V gene end was trimmed by 6 bases and the J gene end by 6 bases; junction bases not matched to a gene: 9. Germline V CDR1 and CDR2: ENHRY, SYGVKD. This CDR3 contains 15 residues. In DNA, the CDR3 is TGTGCCATCAGCCCCCTGGACAGGGGAGTCAATGAGCAGTTCTTC. It translates to CAISPLDRGVNEQFF.

The genes are TRBV7-6 and TRBJ1-4; 7 bases map to TRBD1. The CDR3 covers 15 residues. Germline V gene lookup returns CDR1 SGHVS and CDR2 FNYEAQ. After removal of 4 bases from V and 6 bases from J, the junction contained 8 bases not matched to a gene. The CDR3 region has the DNA TGTGCCAGCAGCTGGACAGGTTTTCCTGATGAAAAACTGTTTTTT. This translates into CASSWTGFPDEKLFF.

In its sample, this clonotype was seen many times. The V gene is TRBV11-1, the J gene TRBJ2-6; D is perhaps TRBD1 (6 bases). V was trimmed by 4 bases and J by 2 bases, leaving 21 bases between them. The CDR3 extends over 19 amino acids. Germline-derived CDR1 and CDR2 are SGHAT and FQDESV (reference sequence). DNA of the CDR3: TGTGCCAGCAGCTCCAATAGCCCTGGACAGACCCCTGGGGCCAACGTCCTGACTTTC. Protein sequence: CASSSNSPGQTPGANVLTF. The whole variable domain, filled in from reference TRBV11-1 and TRBJ2-6, reads EAEVAQSPRYKITEKSQAVAFWCDPISGHATLYWYRQILGQGPELLVQFQDESVVDDSQLPKDRFSAERLKGVDSTLKIQPAELGDSAMYLCASSSNSPGQTPGANVLTFGAGSRLTVL.

This clonotype appeared many times. The rearrangement joins TRBV12-5 to TRBJ2-7, with 8 bases matching TRBD1. V lost 6 bases to trimming and J lost 4 bases; unmatched junction nucleotides: 5. The CDR3 has 13 residues. Germline V gene lookup returns CDR1 LGHNT and CDR2 FRNRAP. The CDR3 is CASGPDRGYEQYF. As DNA, the CDR3 is TGTGCTAGTGGCCCCGACAGGGGTTACGAGCAGTACTTC.

This clonotype was detected only a few times. The V call is TRBV27, the J call TRBJ2-7, with a weak D call TRBD1 (5 bases). From germline, CDR1 is MNHEY and CDR2 SMNVEV (reference sequence). CDR3 length equals 13 residues. V was clipped by 7 bases and J by 0 bases, with 10 bases between them. DNA of the CDR3: TGTGCCAGCAACAGGACGGGCTCCTACGAGCAGTACTTC. Translating it yields CASNRTGSYEQYF.

This clonotype appeared many times. CDR3 amino acids: CASSQDRGTGEETQYF. The CDR3 DNA reads TGCGCCAGCAGCCAAGATCGGGGGACAGGAGAAGAGACCCAGTACTTC. The rearrangement joins TRBV4-3 to TRBJ2-5, with 8 bases matching TRBD1. The CDR3 spans 16 residues. With 0 bases clipped from V and 3 bases from J, the junction kept 6 bases outside the gene matches. The germline gives CDR1 LGHNA, CDR2 YSLEER.

V and J are TRBV12-3 or TRBV12-4 and TRBJ2-4; TRBD1 aligns across 7 bases. The CDR3 sequence is 14 residues long. V lost 10 bases and J lost 0; bases outside the gene matches: 6. The CDR3 loop reads CATGTALAKNIQYF. In DNA, the CDR3 is TGTGCCACCGGGACAGCTCTAGCCAAAAACATTCAGTACTTC.

The rearrangement uses TRBV5-1 and TRBJ1-1; 10 bases line up with TRBD1. Germline CDR1 reads SGHRS; CDR2 reads YFSETQ. Trimming took 3 bases from V and 3 from J; bases not matched to a gene: 2. This CDR3 is 14 amino acids long. The CDR3 here is CASSSTGGYTEAFF. The DNA for the CDR3 is TGCGCCAGCAGCTCGACAGGGGGCTACACTGAAGCTTTCTTT.

This clonotype showed up many times. The chain uses TRBV5-6 and TRBJ1-5; D possibly corresponds to TRBD1 (5 bases). This CDR3 is built from 13 residues. The ends were cut back, 4 bases at V and 7 bases at J, with 12 bases in the middle. The germline V gene encodes CDR1 SGHDT and CDR2 YYEEEE. As DNA, the CDR3 is TGTGCCAGCAGCAATGGGGGGAAACAGCCCCAGCATTTT. It encodes CASSNGGKQPQHF.

This clonotype was detected many times. V gene TRBV7-9 combines with J gene TRBJ1-1; D unclear. Germline CDR1 reads SEHNR; CDR2 reads FQNEAQ (reference sequence). V dropped 1 base and J dropped 1 base, with 4 bases sitting between them. The CDR3 consists of 13 residues. CDR3 protein: CASSLEQNTEAFF. CDR3 nucleotide sequence: TGTGCCAGCAGCTTAGAACAGAACACTGAAGCTTTCTTT.

This clonotype was counted ten times or more. V is TRBV3-1 and J is TRBJ2-1; 9 nucleotides match TRBD1. Germline CDR1 is LGHDT and CDR2 is YNNKEL (reference sequence). V shed 6 bases, J shed 3 bases, and the junction held 12 bases outside the gene matches. The CDR3 has 17 amino acids. CDR3 region: CASRDLAGTGYYNEQFF. The CDR3 nucleotides are TGTGCCAGCAGAGATTTGGCCGGGACAGGGTACTACAATGAGCAGTTCTTC.

The table lists this clonotype with many counts. The chain is built from TRBV6-5 and TRBJ2-3; 7 bases map to TRBD1. V lost 3 bases and J lost 2; bases outside the gene matches: 5. Per germline, CDR1 MNHEY and CDR2 SVGAGI. The CDR3 covers 15 residues. Here the CDR3 reads CASSYSDRDTDTQYF. The CDR3 DNA sequence: TGTGCCAGCAGTTATTCCGACAGGGACACAGATACGCAGTATTTT.

This clonotype was counted many times. The chain couples TRBV5-1 to TRBJ2-2; D ambiguous. Trimming left V 3 bases short and J 3 bases short, with 9 bases between. CDR3 length equals 14 residues. The germline gives CDR1 SGHRS, CDR2 YFSETQ. CDR3 in DNA: TGCGCCAGCAGCTCCAGGACGGACACCGGGGAGCTGTTTTTT. It translates to CASSSRTDTGELFF. The whole variable domain, remainder taken from reference TRBV5-1 and TRBJ2-2, is KAGVTQTPRYLIKTRGQQVTLSCSPISGHRSVSWYQQTPGQGLQFLFEYFSETQRNKGNFPGRFSGRQFSNSRSEMNVSTLELGDSALYLCASSSRTDTGELFFGEGSRLTVL.